This entry is about one T cell receptor beta chain. At one end the junction does not follow the germline gene, possibly because of a read error. These data come from a study of tumor-infiltrating lymphocytes in primary liver carcinoma. In addition to blood RNA drawn from unsorted whole blood, germline DNA was extracted. Treatment-naive at the time, the patients had chronic HBV infection. Germline-derived CDR1 and CDR2 are SGHAT and FQNNGV. The CDR3 has 15 residues. cDNA specific to TCR beta was made from 500 ng of total RNA, with a constant-region primer employed for priming. ARM-PCR was slightly modified, and three nested multiplex PCR rounds with it gave rise to the TCR beta libraries. The opening two PCR rounds, around 9 cycles each, paired TRBV1-TRBV30 forward primers with a C-beta reverse primer. TCRdb reprocessed the multiplex PCR reads via MiXCR and lists one record per CDR3 protein. The sample has approximately 330,000 distinct CDR3 sequences, about 65% seen once.

The sequencing sample was made of peripheral blood. This sequence joins TRBV11-2 and TRBJ2-3, with D perhaps matching TRBD2 (5 bases). The sequence was obtained from a man in his forties or fifties with primary liver carcinoma and hepatitis B virus infection. In nucleotides, the CDR3 is TGTGCCAGCAGCCTTTTGGCAGGAGGTGCAGATATGCAGTATTTT. Translation: CASSLLAGGADMQYF.